This is a list of T cell receptor beta chains from one sample in a study of T cell changes during pregnancy in multiple sclerosis. Here immunoSEQ multiplex PCR was the method, and the copy in TCRdb shows in-frame clones only, minus some. The top ten clones hold 1.3% to 1.5% of a sample with 68,000 or so clones, 92% of them seen once. The sample in question was peripheral blood, obtained in the second trimester of pregnancy. Source of these receptors: a female donor in good health, enrolled as a control in a pregnancy study. Both conserved end residues are part of each CDR3.

j_gene: TRBJ1-2; v_gene: TRBV27; CDR3aa: CASSSTPRTANGYTF
j_gene: TRBJ2-2; v_gene: TRBV4-3; CDR3aa: CASSRLTGVENTGELFF
j_gene: TRBJ1-4; v_gene: TRBV7-9; CDR3aa: CASSLNGLGLTNEKLFF
j_gene: TRBJ2-3; v_gene: TRBV7-8; CDR3aa: CASKTSGLLTDTQYF
j_gene: TRBJ1-4; v_gene: TRBV6-1; CDR3aa: CASSVSVGQGNEKLFF
j_gene: TRBJ2-7; v_gene: TRBV7-6; CDR3aa: CASRDSSSYEQYF
j_gene: TRBJ2-1; v_gene: TRBV19; CDR3aa: CASSPLGRGYNEQFF
j_gene: TRBJ1-4; v_gene: TRBV10-3; CDR3aa: CAISEPLQGTNEKLFF
j_gene: TRBJ2-6; v_gene: TRBV18; CDR3aa: CASSPSPRASGANVLTF
j_gene: TRBJ2-1; v_gene: TRBV7-6; CDR3aa: CASSLVDRGSYNEQFF
j_gene: TRBJ1-5; v_gene: TRBV28; CDR3aa: CASSLHLGAHQPQHF
j_gene: TRBJ2-1; v_gene: TRBV27; CDR3aa: CASSPIGGRAYNEQFF
j_gene: TRBJ2-7; v_gene: TRBV28; CDR3aa: CASSFPLEGEQYF
j_gene: TRBJ2-2; v_gene: TRBV7-3; CDR3aa: CASGRVGGELFF